The entry below gives a single T cell receptor (beta chain) sequence along with its context. As yet, its antigen is unknown. The data derive from a study of T cell repertoires in cytomegalovirus infection. General study points: There were carriers of CMV plus the relevant HLA, and cumulative public TCR beta family frequency identified them. The ex vivo response was dominated by HLA-C-restricted CMV-specific TCR beta clonotypes.

TCRdb re-called the reads through MiXCR, storing one row per CDR3 protein. This sample has about 470,000 distinct CDR3 sequences, with approximately 40% found just once. Germline CDR1 MGHRA, CDR2 YSYEKL. CDR3 length: 16 residues. Germline trimming cut 6 bases from V and 7 bases from J; bases unmatched to any gene: 15. This clonotype was sampled from a human donor in good health (CMV status not recorded). Some clones in this sample may be carry-over from other donors' samples. This material consisted of cultured PBMCs, taken from culture after CMV antigen stimulation. The chain links TRBV4-1 to TRBJ2-1; 7 bases match TRBD2. CDR3 residues: CASRGVGKRGGNEQFF. In DNA form, the CDR3 reads TGCGCCAGCAGAGGGGTCGGTAAGCGGGGAGGAAATGAGCAGTTCTTC.